These T cell receptor beta chains were read from a single sample in a study of molecular identifiers for immune sequencing clone quantification. MiXCR, applied by TCRdb to the PCR reads, yields one record per CDR3 protein. This sample has around 65,000 distinct CDR3 sequences; approximately 17% occur once, and the top ten carry approximately 1.5%. Sequencing input: naive CD8+ T cells from blood, with Jurkat cell RNA spiked in. Source of these receptors: a human donor in good health. Some libraries in this study had Jurkat cell RNA spiked in. Both conserved end residues are part of each CDR3. The D gene is left open where the match is weak. Clone size is not always given. Where it is, it says once, few, many or a class for expanded clones.

>TRBV20-1|-|TRBJ1-5|-
CSASREHNLNQPQHF
TGCAGTGCTAGTAGGGAGCATAATCTCAATCAGCCCCAGCATTTT
>TRBV20-1|many|TRBJ1-1|-
CSAQAAMNTEAFF
TGCAGTGCCCAGGCGGCTATGAACACTGAAGCTTTCTTT
>TRBV3-1|many|TRBJ2-1|TRBD2
CASSQDGEGLAGGPNEQFF
TGTGCCAGCAGCCAAGATGGGGAGGGCCTAGCGGGAGGACCCAATGAGCAGTTCTTC
>TRBV20-1|many|TRBJ2-7|TRBD2
CSARVAGGSHEQYF
TGCAGTGCTAGAGTGGCGGGAGGGAGCCACGAGCAGTACTTC
>TRBV9|-|TRBJ2-1|-
CASSVDLAEQFF
TGTGCCAGCAGCGTAGACCTAGCGGAGCAGTTCTTC
>TRBV4-1|many|TRBJ2-7|-
CASSPLVNTARYEQYF
TGCGCCAGCAGCCCTTTGGTGAATACGGCGCGCTACGAGCAGTACTTC
>TRBV14|many|TRBJ2-7|-
CASSQVVGYPYEQYF
TGTGCCAGCAGCCAAGTAGTTGGGTATCCGTACGAGCAGTACTTC
>TRBV19|many|TRBJ2-5|TRBD1
CAVAPGTADQETQYF
TGTGCCGTAGCTCCAGGGACAGCCGACCAAGAGACCCAGTACTTC
>TRBV11-2|few|TRBJ2-1|TRBD2
CASSLAAGGPLNEQFF
TGTGCCAGCAGCTTAGCGGCGGGAGGGCCTTTGAATGAGCAGTTCTTC
>TRBV7-6|few|TRBJ2-2|-
CASSLSISGPNTGELFF
TGTGCCAGCAGCTTAAGTATAAGCGGACCGAACACCGGGGAGCTGTTTTTT
>TRBV2|few|TRBJ1-1|-
CALGRSDTELEDMNTEAFF
TGTGCCCTAGGCAGGAGCGACACAGAGTTAGAGGACATGAACACTGAAGCTTTCTTT
>TRBV9|many|TRBJ2-3|TRBD1
CASSAQGALSDTQYF
TGTGCCAGCAGCGCACAGGGGGCACTCTCAGATACGCAGTATTTT
>TRBV5-6|many|TRBJ2-3|-
CASSFSVDTQYF
TGTGCCAGCAGCTTTAGTGTAGATACGCAGTATTTT
>TRBV25-1|many|TRBJ2-7|-
CASGEPPQYF
TGTGCCAGCGGAGAGCCCCCTCAGTACTTC
>TRBV19|many|TRBJ1-4|-
CASSPRPGSYEKLFF
TGTGCCAGTAGTCCAAGACCCGGGTCCTATGAAAAACTGTTTTTT
>TRBV5-6|-|TRBJ2-5|-
CASSLGHETQYF
TGTGCCAGCAGCTTGGGGCATGAGACCCAGTACTTC
>TRBV11-2|many|TRBJ2-3|TRBD2
CASSSGMATQYF
TGTGCCAGCAGTAGCGGGATGGCTACGCAGTATTTT
>TRBV4-2|many|TRBJ1-4|TRBD1
CASSQEWSQGADEKLFF
TGTGCCAGCAGCCAAGAATGGTCCCAGGGGGCGGACGAAAAACTGTTTTTT
>TRBV9|many|TRBJ2-3|-
CASSKGGGGSTDTQYF
TGTGCCAGCAGCAAAGGCGGCGGCGGCAGCACAGATACGCAGTATTTT
>TRBV24-1|once|TRBJ2-3|-
CATSGFNTDTQYF
TGTGCCACCAGTGGTTTCAACACAGATACGCAGTATTTT
>TRBV7-2|many|TRBJ1-3|-
CASWAGGNTIYF
TGTGCCAGCTGGGCGGGGGGAAACACCATATATTTT
>TRBV9|many|TRBJ1-2|-
CASSPTGVPNYGYTF
TGTGCCAGCAGTCCTACGGGGGTCCCTAACTATGGCTACACCTTC
>TRBV21-1|many|TRBJ1-4|-
CASSKARTGRSNEKLFF
TGTGCCAGCAGCAAGGCCCGGACAGGGCGGTCTAATGAAAAACTGTTTTTT
>TRBV24-1|-|TRBJ2-1|-
CATSDWGREQFF
TGTGCCACCAGTGATTGGGGGCGGGAGCAGTTCTTC
>TRBV6-1|many|TRBJ2-3|TRBD1
CASSEKTGGYQEDTQYF
TGTGCCAGCAGTGAAAAGACAGGGGGTTATCAGGAAGATACGCAGTATTTT
>TRBV7-9|many|TRBJ2-7|TRBD2
CASSFSPGLAGPSYEQYF
TGTGCCAGCAGCTTCTCCCCGGGACTAGCGGGGCCCTCCTACGAGCAGTACTTC
>TRBV9|-|TRBJ2-7|-
CASSAGTQLYEQYF
TGTGCCAGCAGCGCCGGGACACAGCTCTACGAGCAGTACTTC
>TRBV5-6|-|TRBJ2-3|-
CASSALLAGISPADTQYF
TGTGCCAGCAGCGCCCTACTTGCGGGAATAAGCCCCGCAGATACGCAGTATTTT
>TRBV2|many|TRBJ2-3|TRBD2
CASSEGGLAGLDTQYF
TGTGCCAGCAGTGAAGGTGGGCTAGCGGGTCTAGATACGCAGTATTTT
>TRBV20-1|many|TRBJ2-7|-
CSARGLGTYEQYF
TGCAGTGCTAGAGGTTTGGGTACCTACGAGCAGTACTTC
>TRBV2|-|TRBJ2-7|-
CAGVWSGRNYEQYF
TGTGCCGGGGTTTGGAGCGGAAGAAACTACGAGCAGTACTTC
>TRBV12-3/TRBV12-4|-|TRBJ2-1|TRBD2
CATNLGLAGNPGVNEQFF
TGTGCCACAAACCTCGGACTAGCGGGAAACCCAGGGGTAAATGAGCAGTTCTTC
>TRBV12-3/TRBV12-4|many|TRBJ1-6|-
CASSLSGDSPLHF
TGTGCCAGCAGTTTAAGTGGGGATTCACCCCTCCACTTT
>TRBV28|many|TRBJ2-3|-
CASTPVYQAALDTQYF
TGTGCCAGCACCCCAGTTTACCAGGCTGCGCTAGATACGCAGTATTTT
>TRBV3-1|few|TRBJ1-2|-
CASSQDSGTGYGYTF
TGTGCCAGCAGCCAAGATTCGGGCACGGGCTATGGCTACACCTTC
>TRBV24-1|many|TRBJ2-5|-
CATSRSRAETQYF
TGTGCCACCAGCCGGTCAAGGGCAGAGACCCAGTACTTC
>TRBV7-9|many|TRBJ2-1|TRBD2
CANGRAGYNEQFF
TGTGCCAACGGGAGGGCCGGGTACAATGAGCAGTTCTTC